This T cell receptor beta chain was captured by sequencing in a study of cytomegalovirus exposure and HLA in healthy donors. Background on the study: Falling in the Caucasian-associated ancestry cluster were 80% to 90% of approximately 410 genotyped donors.

Study-wide results and limits: It was reported in a later analysis that an Asian-associated ancestry cluster showed fewer N-insertions than the 666-donor mean.

Primers for the PCR totalled 60 Vbeta and 13 Jbeta. Profiling relied on immunoSEQ multiplex PCR, and the TCRdb table lists in-frame clones only, not all of them. The table has about 110,000 clones, around 84% seen once. Points on this clone: The antigen is unknown.

With 2 bases clipped from V and 10 bases from J, the junction kept 2 bases outside the gene matches. The V gene's germline CDR1 is SGHAT and CDR2 FQNNGV. The CDR3 consists of 13 residues. The sample consisted of PBMCs. The TCR comes from a woman in her twenties or thirties in good health and CMV-seronegative. The V call is TRBV11-2, the J call TRBJ2-1; 10 bases are a match to TRBD1. The DNA for the CDR3 is TGTGCCAGCAGCTTAAAGGGACAGGGGGAGCAGTTCTTC. It yields the protein CASSLKGQGEQFF.